This is a list of T cell receptor beta chains from one sample in a study of cytomegalovirus exposure and HLA in healthy donors. Method: immunoSEQ multiplex PCR; TCRdb's copy keeps in-frame clones and lacks some. The sample lists around 120,000 clones; about 76% were seen once. Sequenced input: PBMCs. These receptors all come from a man between 60 and 75 years old in good health and CMV-seropositive. Both conserved end residues are trimmed from each CDR3. The D gene is left open where the match is weak.

>TRBV28|TRBD2|12
ASSSSGRVNEQF
>TRBV5-4|TRBD1|12
ASSRGTGYNEQF
>TRBV7-9|-|12
ASSALQGPYEQY
>TRBV10-1|-|12
ASSESGRAVEQY
>TRBV7-4|-|17
ASSLGIGFGVNGRQPQH
>TRBV11-2|-|14
ASSLQPGVSTDTQY
>TRBV6-5|-|12
ASSYQVNYNEQF
>TRBV4-1|-|13
ASSDSGQAGDTQY
>TRBV28|TRBD1|13
ASSLGQGRAGELF
>TRBV15|-|15
ATSRDLRGYSYNEQF
>TRBV2|-|12
ASSDIAPVPTQY
>TRBV6-1|TRBD1|12
ASRSTGAGYEQY
>TRBV6-5|TRBD1|9
ASIADRVYT
>TRBV5-1|TRBD1|13
ASSVPGQGSGELF
>TRBV7-3|-|11
ASSLGGIDEQF
>TRBV15|-|12
ATSRGQVNTEAF
>TRBV5-6|-|11
ASSLDRNTEAF
>TRBV9|-|13
ASSVEWQGGSPLH
>TRBV19|-|12
ASSLGLTNYGYT
>TRBV29-1|TRBD1|12
SVFNSGGRYGYT
>TRBV2|-|9
ASKPPGEQF
>TRBV11-2|TRBD1|12
ASSLDRVGYEQY